This TCR beta chain was retrieved from a study of cytomegalovirus exposure and HLA in healthy donors. Amplification used 60 Vbeta primers and 13 Jbeta primers. Profiling relied on immunoSEQ multiplex PCR, and the TCRdb table lists in-frame clones only, not all of them. The sample holds around 140,000 clones, over 70% seen once. With respect to this clone: Its antigen is unknown.

General study results and limits: A missense DCLRE1C variant was associated with V- and J-gene trimming of TCR beta chains in a later analysis, and an independent cohort replicated the association.

Germline-derived CDR1 and CDR2 are SGHRS and YFSETQ. The CDR3 contains 16 residues. Trimming pared 0 bases from V and 4 bases from J, leaving 16 bases between. This clonotype was sampled from a middle-aged man in good health and CMV-seronegative. The chain recombines TRBV5-1 with TRBJ1-2; possibly TRBD1 for D (6 bases). Sequencing was carried out using PBMCs. The CDR3 nucleotides read TGCGCCAGCAGCTTGGGCACCGAGGACAGAGGCTATGGCTACACCTTC. Amino acid sequence: CASSLGTEDRGYGYTF.